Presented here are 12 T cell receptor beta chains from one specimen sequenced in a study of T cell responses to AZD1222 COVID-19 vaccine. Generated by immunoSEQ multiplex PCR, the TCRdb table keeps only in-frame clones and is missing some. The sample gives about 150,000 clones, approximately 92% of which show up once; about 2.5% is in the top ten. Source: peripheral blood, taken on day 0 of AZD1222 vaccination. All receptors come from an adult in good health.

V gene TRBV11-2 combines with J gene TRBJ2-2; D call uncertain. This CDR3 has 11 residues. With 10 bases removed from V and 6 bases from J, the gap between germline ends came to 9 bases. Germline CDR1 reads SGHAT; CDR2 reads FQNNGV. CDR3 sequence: CATSWAGELFF. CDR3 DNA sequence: TGTGCCACCAGTTGGGCCGGGGAGCTGTTTTTT.

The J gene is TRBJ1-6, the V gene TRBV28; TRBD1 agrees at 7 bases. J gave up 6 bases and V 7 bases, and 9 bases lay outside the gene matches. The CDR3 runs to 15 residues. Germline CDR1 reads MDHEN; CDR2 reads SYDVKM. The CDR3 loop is CASKTGTALNSPLHF. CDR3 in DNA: TGTGCCAGCAAAACCGGGACAGCACTTAATTCACCCCTCCACTTT. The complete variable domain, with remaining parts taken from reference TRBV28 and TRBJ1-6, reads DVKVTQSSRYLVKRTGEKVFLECVQDMDHENMFWYRQDPGLGLRLIYFSYDVKMKEKGDIPEGYSVSREKKERFSLILESASTNQTSMYLCASKTGTALNSPLHFGNGTRLTVT.

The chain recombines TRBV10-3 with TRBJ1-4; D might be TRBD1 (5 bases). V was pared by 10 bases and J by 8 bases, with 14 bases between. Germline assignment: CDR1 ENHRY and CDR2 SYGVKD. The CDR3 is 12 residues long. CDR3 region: CATARGGEKLFF. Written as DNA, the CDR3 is TGTGCCACCGCTCGGGGCGGGGAAAAACTGTTTTTT.

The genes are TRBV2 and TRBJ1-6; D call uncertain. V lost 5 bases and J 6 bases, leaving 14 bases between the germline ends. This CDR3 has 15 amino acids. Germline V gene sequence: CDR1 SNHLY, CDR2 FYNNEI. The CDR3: CASSQRQAPNSPLHF. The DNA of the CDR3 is TGTGCCAGCAGTCAACGTCAGGCTCCTAATTCACCCCTCCACTTT. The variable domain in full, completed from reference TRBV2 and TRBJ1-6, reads EPEVTQTPSHQVTQMGQEVILRCVPISNHLYFYWYRQILGQKVEFLVSFYNNEISEKSEIFDDQFSVERPDGSNFTLKIRSTKLEDSAMYFCASSQRQAPNSPLHFGNGTRLTVT.

The CDR3 sequence: CASSLTLGRVGGGYTF. As DNA, the CDR3 is TGTGCCAGCAGTTTAACCCTGGGCAGGGTAGGGGGCGGCTACACCTTC. V usage is TRBV28 and J usage is TRBJ1-2; 7 bases fit TRBD1. This CDR3 is built from 16 residues. V lost 2 bases and J lost 8; bases outside the gene matches: 14. Germline CDR1 and CDR2: MDHEN and SYDVKM.

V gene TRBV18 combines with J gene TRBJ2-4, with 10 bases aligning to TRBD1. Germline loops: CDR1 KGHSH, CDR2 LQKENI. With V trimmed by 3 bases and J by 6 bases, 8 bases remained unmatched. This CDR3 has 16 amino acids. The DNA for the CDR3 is TGTGCCAGCTCACCGCCCGGGACAGGGGACGGAAACATTCAGTACTTC. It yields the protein CASSPPGTGDGNIQYF.

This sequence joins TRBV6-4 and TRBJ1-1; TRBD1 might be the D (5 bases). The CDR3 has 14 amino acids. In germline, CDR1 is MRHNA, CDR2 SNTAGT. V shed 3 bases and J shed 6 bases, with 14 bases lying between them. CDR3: CASSDSQGSAEAFF. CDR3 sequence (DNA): TGTGCCAGCAGTGATTCCCAGGGTAGTGCTGAAGCTTTCTTT.

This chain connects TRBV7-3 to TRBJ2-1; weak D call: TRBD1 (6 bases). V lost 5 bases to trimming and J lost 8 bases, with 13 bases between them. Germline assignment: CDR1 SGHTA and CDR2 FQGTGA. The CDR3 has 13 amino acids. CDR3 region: CASSGGQQDEQFF. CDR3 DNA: TGTGCCAGCAGCGGGGGACAACAGGATGAGCAGTTCTTC.

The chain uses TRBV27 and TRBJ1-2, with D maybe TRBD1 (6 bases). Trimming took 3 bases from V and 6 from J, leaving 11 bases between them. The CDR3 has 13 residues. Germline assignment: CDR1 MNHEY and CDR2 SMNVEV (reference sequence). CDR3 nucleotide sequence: TGTGCCAGCAGTTTCGGCAGGGGCGATGGCTACACCTTC. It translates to CASSFGRGDGYTF.

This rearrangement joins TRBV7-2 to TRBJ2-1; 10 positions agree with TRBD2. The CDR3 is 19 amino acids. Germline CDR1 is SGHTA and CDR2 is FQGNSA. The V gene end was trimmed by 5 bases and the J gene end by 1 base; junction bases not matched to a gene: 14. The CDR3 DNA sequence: TGTGCCAGCAGCCCGAGCGGGGGGGCCCTTTTTAGATCCTACAATGAGCAGTTCTTC. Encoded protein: CASSPSGGALFRSYNEQFF.

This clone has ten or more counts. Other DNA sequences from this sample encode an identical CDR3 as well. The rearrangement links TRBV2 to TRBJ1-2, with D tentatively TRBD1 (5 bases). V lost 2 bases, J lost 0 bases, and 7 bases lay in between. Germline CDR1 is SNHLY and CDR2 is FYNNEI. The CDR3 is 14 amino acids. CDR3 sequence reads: CASSEQGANYGYTF. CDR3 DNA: TGTGCCAGCAGTGAACAGGGTGCTAACTATGGCTACACCTTC.

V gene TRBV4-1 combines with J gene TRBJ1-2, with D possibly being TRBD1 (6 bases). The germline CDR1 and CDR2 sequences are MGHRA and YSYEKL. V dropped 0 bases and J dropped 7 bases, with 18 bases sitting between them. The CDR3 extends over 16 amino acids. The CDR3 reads CASSQEVKTGASGYTF. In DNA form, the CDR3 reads TGCGCCAGCAGCCAAGAAGTAAAAACGGGGGCGAGTGGCTACACCTTC.